The 31 T cell receptor beta chains below were found in one sample sequenced in a study of regulatory T cells in long-lasting Graves disease. According to the study, TCR beta libraries were built with iRepertoire HTBI primers and CDR3-region Arm-PCR. TCRdb reprocessed the multiplex PCR reads via MiXCR and lists one record per CDR3 protein. This sample carries hundreds of thousands of distinct CDR3 sequences, less than 25% of them seen once, and the ten largest clones take 20%. Described time point: persistent/refractory GD, antithyroid drugs over 5 years with positive TRAb. From PBMCs, RNA was extracted and then used to make the TCR library. The source material was peripheral blood mononuclear cells (PBMCs), sampled when the disease was refractory, from a patient treated with antithyroid drugs. The receptor source for this set is a female donor with Graves disease.

The rearrangement joins TRBV6-2 or TRBV6-3 to TRBJ2-1, with TRBD1 matching 7 bases. The CDR3 is made up of 16 amino acids. The V gene's germline CDR1 is MNHEY and CDR2 SVGEGT. V was pared by 2 bases and J by 4 bases, with 8 bases of the junction left unmatched. The CDR3 sequence is CASSYRDRAPYNEQFF. The CDR3 DNA follows: TGTGCCAGCAGTTACCGGGACAGAGCCCCATACAATGAGCAGTTCTTC.

V gene TRBV7-9 combines with J gene TRBJ2-5; 9 nucleotides align to TRBD1. CDR3 length: 15 amino acids. Germline V CDR1 and CDR2: SEHNR, FQNEAQ (reference sequence). V was clipped by 5 bases and J by 0 bases; unmatched bases: 4. As DNA, the CDR3 is TGTGCCAGCAGCAACCGGGACAGGGACCAAGAGACCCAGTACTTC. This gives the protein CASSNRDRDQETQYF. The full variable domain, with the rest looked up from reference TRBV7-9 and TRBJ2-5, is DTGVSQNPRHKITKRGQNVTFRCDPISEHNRLYWYRQTLGQGPEFLTYFQNEAQLEKSRLLSDRFSAERPKGSFSTLEIQRTEQGDSAMYLCASSNRDRDQETQYFGPGTRLLVL.

This chain connects TRBV7-2 to TRBJ2-7; D gene unclear. The CDR3 has 13 residues. With 4 bases removed from V and 4 bases from J, the gap between germline ends came to 11 bases. Germline V lookup: CDR1 SGHTA, CDR2 FQGNSA. The CDR3, as DNA: TGTGCCAGCAGCTCAAGCCAAATTTACGAGCAGTACTTC. As protein: CASSSSQIYEQYF.

This clonotype came up many times. The chain uses TRBV27 and TRBJ2-7; TRBD1 agrees at 12 bases. Unmatched junction bases numbered 4, after V lost 3 bases and J lost 4 bases. This CDR3 is 15 amino acids long. Per germline, CDR1 MNHEY and CDR2 SMNVEV (reference sequence). The CDR3 sequence: CASSLRGQGAYEQYF. The DNA of the CDR3 is TGTGCCAGCAGTTTGAGGGGACAGGGGGCTTACGAGCAGTACTTC.

This clonotype was seen more than once but under ten times. The J gene is TRBJ2-2, the V gene TRBV19; TRBD2 aligns across 10 bases. The CDR3 runs 15 residues. The junction had 5 bases not matched to a gene; V was cut back by 9 bases and J by 1 base. The germline gives CDR1 LNHDA, CDR2 SQIVND (reference sequence). The DNA of the CDR3 is TGTGCCAGCAGCATAGCGGGAGGGAACACCGGGGAGCTGTTTTTT. It specifies CASSIAGGNTGELFF.

This clonotype occurred a few times. The chain carries TRBV30 and TRBJ2-7; D might be TRBD1 (6 bases). The V gene's germline CDR1 is GTSNPN and CDR2 SVGIG (reference sequence). The CDR3 totals 16 residues. V lost 2 bases, J lost 0 bases, and 17 bases lay in between. The DNA of the CDR3 is TGTGCCTGGAGTAGCCGCCCGACAGGATACTCCTACGAGCAGTACTTC. It is translated as CAWSSRPTGYSYEQYF.

The table lists this clonotype with many counts. The rearrangement links TRBV28 to TRBJ2-1; 10 positions match TRBD1. With 6 bases clipped from V and 0 bases from J, the junction kept 5 bases outside the gene matches. The germline gives CDR1 MDHEN, CDR2 SYDVKM. The CDR3 is 16 residues long. CDR3 loop: CASSPGQGVSYNEQFF. In DNA, the CDR3 is TGTGCCAGCAGCCCAGGACAGGGGGTCTCCTACAATGAGCAGTTCTTC.

This clonotype was observed many times. V usage is TRBV12-3 or TRBV12-4 and J usage is TRBJ1-2, with 9 nucleotides matching TRBD1. This CDR3 spans 13 amino acids. Trimming removed 6 bases from V and 8 bases from J; junction bases left unmatched: 7. The CDR3 DNA is TGTGCCAGCAGGCGGACAGGGGCCGTAGGCTACACCTTC. This gives the protein CASRRTGAVGYTF.

J is TRBJ1-1 and V is TRBV27, with TRBD1 matching 8 bases. Losses at the gene ends were 6 bases for V and 1 base for J; bases not matched to a gene: 10. The CDR3 has 16 residues. Germline values: CDR1 MNHEY, CDR2 SMNVEV (reference sequence). Written as DNA, the CDR3 is TGTGCCAGCAGACGGAGGACAGGGACTACGAACACTGAAGCTTTCTTT. This codes for CASRRRTGTTNTEAFF.

This rearrangement joins TRBV20-1 to TRBJ1-1; D is possibly TRBD1 (6 bases). V lost 7 bases and J 5 bases, leaving 20 bases between the germline ends. The germline gives CDR1 DFQATT, CDR2 SNEGSKA (reference sequence). The CDR3 contains 14 residues. CDR3 in amino acids: CSVLDVGAATEAFF. CDR3 nucleotide sequence: TGCAGTGTTCTTGATGTGGGGGCGGCGACTGAAGCTTTCTTT.

This clonotype was seen ten or more times. The chain links TRBV10-3 to TRBJ1-1, with D possibly matching TRBD1 (5 bases). Germline V gene data show CDR1 as ENHRY and CDR2 as SYGVKD. The V end lost 5 bases, the J end lost 7 bases, and 23 bases lay between the germline ends. The CDR3 is made up of 16 amino acids. The CDR3 region is CAISKNQGFGFGEAFF. In DNA, the CDR3 is TGTGCCATCAGTAAGAACCAGGGTTTCGGGTTTGGTGAAGCTTTCTTT.

About this clonotype itself: A much larger clone differs from this one at a single base, so this may be a read error. The chain joins TRBV11-2 to TRBJ2-7; D call uncertain. Per germline, CDR1 SGHAT and CDR2 FQNNGV. The CDR3 sequence is 15 residues long. CDR3 coding DNA: TGTGCCAGCGGCTTAGAAGTAGGACGATACTACGAGCAGTACTTC. Translated, it gives CASGLEVGRYYEQYF.

The rearrangement links TRBV4-3 to TRBJ2-2; TRBD2 aligns across 7 bases. Germline-derived CDR1 and CDR2 are LGHNA and YSLEER. J lost 0 bases, V lost 2 bases, and 3 bases had no gene match. This CDR3 spans 16 amino acids. CDR3 sequence reads: CASSQTSGANTGELFF. The DNA of the CDR3 is TGCGCCAGCAGCCAAACGAGCGGGGCGAACACCGGGGAGCTGTTTTTT.

Only a few counts were recorded for this clonotype. CDR3 coding DNA: TGCGCCTCTCGAGGGGGGGGCAACGTATACACTGAAGCTTTCTTT. This gives the protein CASRGGGNVYTEAFF. The V gene is TRBV4-1, the J gene TRBJ1-1; D is possibly TRBD1 (6 bases). The CDR3 sequence is 15 residues long. Trimming removed 11 bases at V and 3 bases at J, with 22 bases between. Germline assignment: CDR1 MGHRA and CDR2 YSYEKL.

This clonotype was observed at least ten times. A read error may account for a junction end that differs from germline. The V call is TRBV7-2, the J call TRBJ2-5, with D unclear. The CDR3 consists of 15 residues. Per the germline V gene, CDR1 is SGHTA and CDR2 is FQGNSA. The CDR3 sequence: CVSSRETTNQETQYF. CDR3 DNA sequence: TGTGTCAGCAGCCGAGAGACAACTAATCAAGAGACCCAGTACTTC.

This chain joins TRBV7-2 and TRBJ2-7; TRBD2 aligns across 11 bases. V dropped 3 bases and J dropped 2; count of bases not matched to a gene: 6. In germline, CDR1 is SGHTA, CDR2 FQGNSA. CDR3 length: 16 amino acids. The CDR3 nucleotides read TGTGCCAGCAGCTTGTCGACTAGCGGGGTGACCTACGAGCAGTACTTC. Amino acid sequence: CASSLSTSGVTYEQYF.

CDR3 in amino acids: CSARDWRTSEDSYEQYF. The CDR3 DNA follows: TGCAGTGCTAGAGATTGGAGGACTAGCGAGGATTCCTACGAGCAGTACTTC. This chain links TRBV20-1 with TRBJ2-7; 9 nucleotides align to TRBD2. V was clipped by 0 bases and J by 1 base; unmatched bases: 10. In germline, CDR1 is DFQATT, CDR2 SNEGSKA (reference sequence). The CDR3 contains 17 residues.

The V and J genes are TRBV10-3 and TRBJ2-7, with TRBD1 as a possible D gene (6 bases). Germline values: CDR1 ENHRY, CDR2 SYGVKD. V shed 2 bases and J shed 5 bases, with 10 bases lying between them. This CDR3 has 13 residues. The CDR3 coding sequence is TGTGCCATCAGTGAGGACAGGTCCAACGAGCAGTACTTC. Amino acids: CAISEDRSNEQYF.

The CDR3 region has the DNA TGTGCCACCAGGAGGATCGGACCCAACACCGGGGAGCTGTTTTTT. Amino acid sequence: CATRRIGPNTGELFF. The rearrangement joins TRBV15 to TRBJ2-2; no firm D call. CDR1 LNHNV and CDR2 YYDKDF come from the germline V gene (reference sequence). The CDR3 has 15 residues. The V and J ends lost 6 bases and 2 bases respectively, with 13 bases between them.

This clonotype was observed a handful of times. CDR3 residues: CASSQAENRGLHYEQYF. The DNA of the CDR3 is TGCGCCAGCAGCCAAGCTGAGAACAGGGGGCTTCACTACGAGCAGTACTTC. This chain connects TRBV4-1 to TRBJ2-7; 9 bases align to TRBD1. The CDR3 totals 17 residues. Looked up from germline, CDR1 is MGHRA and CDR2 is YSYEKL. V was pared by 1 base and J by 3 bases, with 10 bases of the junction left unmatched.

This clonotype has a count of ten or more. J is TRBJ1-2 and V is TRBV28; 7 bases are a match to TRBD1. CDR1 is MDHEN and CDR2 is SYDVKM in the germline V gene. The CDR3 runs to 14 residues. J was trimmed by 5 bases and V by 5 bases; bases with no gene match: 8. CDR3 coding DNA: TGTGCCAGCAGTGCACATGACAGGGATTATGGCTACACCTTC. This encodes CASSAHDRDYGYTF.

A note on this clonotype: With a much larger clone just one base away, this may be a read error. The DNA for the CDR3 is TGTGCCAGCAGTTACTGCGGGAGGGGCCCCCACGAGCAGTACTTC. Amino acids: CASSYCGRGPHEQYF. The genes are TRBV6-5 and TRBJ2-7, with 9 bases that match TRBD2. With 1 base clipped from V and 5 bases from J, the junction kept 6 bases outside the gene matches. Per germline, CDR1 MNHEY and CDR2 SVGAGI. The CDR3 consists of 15 residues.

This clonotype was found a few times. With a much larger clone just one base away, this may be a read error. This sequence joins TRBV11-2 and TRBJ1-1; no clear D gene. This CDR3 is built from 14 residues. Germline V lookup: CDR1 SGHAT, CDR2 FQNNGV. Trimming left V 3 bases short and J 4 bases short, with 12 bases between. This CDR3 reads CASSFQTMSTEAFF. CDR3 nucleotide sequence: TGTGCCAGCAGCTTTCAGACCATGAGCACTGAAGCTTTCTTT.

This clonotype was observed many times. The rearrangement links TRBV5-1 to TRBJ2-7; D gene ambiguous. The CDR3 consists of 12 residues. V dropped 3 bases and J dropped 2 bases, with 6 bases sitting between them. The V gene's germline CDR1 is SGHRS and CDR2 YFSETQ. Here the CDR3 reads CASSSDTYEQYF. The CDR3 DNA reads as TGCGCCAGCAGCTCCGACACCTACGAGCAGTACTTC.

This clonotype showed up many times. The CDR3 protein is CASSVQGLYGYTF. The CDR3 nucleotides are TGTGCCAGCAGTGTCCAGGGGTTGTATGGCTACACCTTC. The V gene is TRBV12-3 or TRBV12-4, the J gene TRBJ1-2; D might be TRBD1 (6 bases). V lost 5 bases and J 5 bases, leaving 12 bases between the germline ends. The CDR3 runs 13 residues.

For this clonotype: The germline gene is not matched at one end of the junction; a read error may be the cause. The J gene is TRBJ2-7, the V gene TRBV12-3 or TRBV12-4; 7 positions agree with TRBD2. This CDR3 has 15 residues. CDR3 in DNA: TGTGCCAGCAGTCCCAGTGGACTAGACTACTACGATCAGTACTTC. This codes for CASSPSGLDYYDQYF.

This clonotype was seen repeatedly, ten times or more. The chain combines TRBV2 with TRBJ2-7, with unresolved D. V lost 6 bases and J lost 3, with 12 bases in between. CDR3 length: 13 amino acids. The V gene's germline CDR1 is SNHLY and CDR2 FYNNEI. This chain's CDR3 is CASRRAIVYEQYF. The CDR3 coding sequence is TGTGCCAGCAGACGGGCGATCGTCTACGAGCAGTACTTC. The full variable domain, its missing parts supplied by reference TRBV2 and TRBJ2-7, is EPEVTQTPSHQVTQMGQEVILRCVPISNHLYFYWYRQILGQKVEFLVSFYNNEISEKSEIFDDQFSVERPDGSNFTLKIRSTKLEDSAMYFCASRRAIVYEQYFGPGTRLTVT.

This clonotype was seen at least ten times. The chain carries TRBV11-2 and TRBJ2-2; D is ambiguous. Germline CDR1 SGHAT, CDR2 FQNNGV. CDR3 length equals 14 residues. The ends were cut back, 6 bases at V and 5 bases at J, with 13 bases in the middle. In DNA, the CDR3 is TGTGCCAGCAGTTTAAGGACGTCTACCGGGGAGCTGTTTTTT. It yields the protein CASSLRTSTGELFF.

CDR3 DNA sequence: TGTGCCAGCAGCTTGAGACAGAACACAGATACGCAGTATTTT. Amino acids: CASSLRQNTDTQYF. The J gene is TRBJ2-3, the V gene TRBV5-5, with D possibly TRBD1 on 5 matching bases. Germline CDR1 SGHKS, CDR2 YYEKEE (reference sequence). V gave up 1 base and J gave up 2 bases, with 8 bases separating them. The length of the CDR3 is 14 residues.

This clonotype was detected many times. The gene calls are TRBV6-1 and TRBJ1-1; no definite D call. Trimming cost V 8 bases and J 2 bases, with 12 bases left between them. Per the germline V gene, CDR1 is MNHNS and CDR2 is SASEGT. This CDR3 spans 13 amino acids. The chain's CDR3 is CASHDPLNTEAFF. In DNA form, the CDR3 reads TGTGCCAGCCACGACCCGCTAAACACTGAAGCTTTCTTT.

The chain couples TRBV9 to TRBJ1-2; tentatively, D is TRBD1 (6 bases). V lost 5 bases to trimming and J lost 6 bases, with 14 bases between them. The CDR3 is made up of 13 amino acids. The germline V gene encodes CDR1 SGDLS and CDR2 YYNGEE. CDR3 sequence: CASSGLQGDGYTF. CDR3 bases: TGTGCCAGCAGTGGATTACAGGGAGATGGCTACACCTTC. Variable domain in full (rest from reference TRBV9 and TRBJ1-2): DSGVTQTPKHLITATGQRVTLRCSPRSGDLSVYWYQQSLDQGLQFLIQYYNGEERAKGNILERFSAQQFPDLHSELNLSSLELGDSALYFCASSGLQGDGYTFGSGTRLTVV.